This entry lists 10 T cell receptor beta chains sequenced from one sample in a study of blood T cell repertoires in COVID-19. TCRdb keeps only in-frame clones here, not all; method: immunoSEQ multiplex PCR. Of 150,000 to 200,000 clones in the sample, around 80% were seen once. Sample: peripheral blood. Every receptor here comes from a man between 65 and 85 years old with active or convalescent COVID-19.

V gene TRBV6-5 combines with J gene TRBJ1-2, with 10 bases matching TRBD1. V lost 6 bases to trimming and J lost 5 bases; unmatched junction nucleotides: 9. CDR3 length: 15 amino acids. Germline V gene lookup returns CDR1 MNHEY and CDR2 SVGAGI. CDR3 region: CASSVTTGGGYGYTF. CDR3 DNA: TGTGCCAGCAGCGTCACGACAGGGGGCGGGTATGGCTACACCTTC.

This rearrangement joins TRBV4-1 to TRBJ2-7; 9 bases line up with TRBD1. Germline V gives CDR1 MGHRA, CDR2 YSYEKL. Trimming removed 3 bases from V and 6 bases from J; junction bases left unmatched: 6. The CDR3 loop spans 14 amino acids. CDR3 sequence: CASSHRDRDSEQYF. The CDR3 nucleotides read TGCGCCAGCAGCCACCGGGACAGGGACTCCGAGCAGTACTTC.

The J gene is TRBJ1-1, the V gene TRBV7-2; 10 bases are shared with TRBD1. This CDR3 region has 14 residues. Trimming removed 5 bases from V and 7 bases from J; junction bases left unmatched: 7. Germline V gene lookup returns CDR1 SGHTA and CDR2 FQGNSA. CDR3 protein: CASSLDRGLGEAFF. CDR3 in DNA: TGTGCCAGCAGCCTCGACAGGGGGCTTGGTGAAGCTTTCTTT.

V is TRBV6-2 or TRBV6-3 and J is TRBJ1-4; 7 nucleotides match TRBD1. The CDR3 runs 19 residues. Germline CDR1 reads MNHEY; CDR2 reads SVGEGT. Trimming removed 0 bases from V and 8 bases from J; junction bases left unmatched: 18. CDR3 region: CASSYSHRSYRGSPEKLFF. CDR3 in DNA: TGTGCCAGCAGTTACTCTCATCGTAGTTACAGGGGTTCTCCCGAAAAACTGTTTTTT.

The chain links TRBV2 to TRBJ1-2, with D perhaps matching TRBD1 (6 bases). The CDR3 covers 12 residues. Between the trimmed V and J ends, which lost 7 bases and 8 bases, there was a span of 14 bases. The germline CDR1 and CDR2 sequences are SNHLY and FYNNEI. CDR3 sequence reads: CASNLQGSGYTF. The CDR3 coding sequence is TGTGCCAGCAATCTACAGGGCAGCGGCTACACCTTC.

The CDR3 nucleotides read TGTGCCAGCAATGAGCGGGGTAACACCGGGGAGCTGTTTTTT. This encodes CASNERGNTGELFF. The chain couples TRBV3-1 (or the pseudogene TRBV3-2) to TRBJ2-2; 7 bases are a match to TRBD2. With V trimmed by 7 bases and J by 2 bases, 4 bases remained unmatched. This CDR3 comprises 14 residues. Germline V lookup: CDR1 LGHDT, CDR2 YNNKEL (reference sequence).

V gene TRBV5-1 combines with J gene TRBJ1-2, with D possibly TRBD1 on 6 matching bases. Germline lookup yields CDR1 SGHRS and CDR2 YFSETQ. V lost 2 bases and J lost 8, with 13 bases in between. The CDR3 length is 13 residues. The CDR3 nucleotides are TGCGCCAGCAGCTTTGGGGGGGCTCCCGGCTACACCTTC. Amino acid sequence: CASSFGGAPGYTF. The variable domain in full, completed from reference TRBV5-1 and TRBJ1-2, reads KAGVTQTPRYLIKTRGQQVTLSCSPISGHRSVSWYQQTPGQGLQFLFEYFSETQRNKGNFPGRFSGRQFSNSRSEMNVSTLELGDSALYLCASSFGGAPGYTFGSGTRLTVV.

V and J are TRBV27 and TRBJ2-2; TRBD1 agrees at 7 bases. Germline loops: CDR1 MNHEY, CDR2 SMNVEV (reference sequence). The CDR3 runs 14 residues. J gave up 6 bases and V 5 bases, and 6 bases lay outside the gene matches. CDR3: CASSIRTGAGELFF. CDR3 bases: TGTGCCAGCAGTATTAGGACAGGTGCCGGGGAGCTGTTTTTT.

CDR3 bases: TGTGCCAGCTCACCACAAGAGGGCCTGGTGGACTATGGCTACACCTTC. It is translated as CASSPQEGLVDYGYTF. The chain uses TRBV18 and TRBJ1-2; D remains ambiguous. Trimming cost V 1 base and J 3 bases, with 15 bases left between them. The CDR3 covers 16 residues. Germline V gene lookup returns CDR1 KGHSH and CDR2 LQKENI.

This sequence joins TRBV18 and TRBJ2-1, with D perhaps TRBD1 (6 bases). The CDR3 is made up of 16 amino acids. Per germline, CDR1 KGHSH and CDR2 LQKENI. Trimming removed 3 bases from V and 2 bases from J, with 14 bases in between. CDR3 sequence reads: CASSPTGTSPYNEQFF. CDR3 coding DNA: TGTGCCAGCTCACCTACCGGGACATCCCCCTACAATGAGCAGTTCTTC.